Sequencing of this TCR beta chain was carried out in a study of CD8 T cells in Susac syndrome. As to this clonotype: Its antigen is still unknown.

The authors reverse transcribed roughly 0.5 to 1 ug RNA with random hexamers. The immunoSEQ assay covered 54 Vbeta and 13 Jbeta segments for CDR3. TCRdb independently ran MiXCR on the immunoSEQ multiplex PCR reads; one entry per CDR3 protein. The sample shows 150,000 to 200,000 distinct CDR3 sequences, just under 95% of them seen only once. Study-level results: The study admitted that it had a relatively small number of individuals in its TCR sequencing and HLA analysis.

The CDR3 extends over 14 amino acids. Trimming shortened V by 2 bases and J by 3 bases, and 10 bases separated the two germline ends. High-throughput TCR beta sequencing covered peripheral CD8+ and CD4+ T cells. TEMRA cells were FACS-enriched, while CD8+ and CD4+ T cells were negatively isolated. Source material: CD4+ T cells from PBMCs. The receptor was derived from a human donor in good health. V gene TRBV12-3 or TRBV12-4 combines with J gene TRBJ2-5, with a tentative D call TRBD2 (6 bases). CDR3: CASSLMRGEETQYF. The CDR3 DNA reads TGTGCCAGCAGTTTAATGCGGGGAGAAGAGACCCAGTACTTC.